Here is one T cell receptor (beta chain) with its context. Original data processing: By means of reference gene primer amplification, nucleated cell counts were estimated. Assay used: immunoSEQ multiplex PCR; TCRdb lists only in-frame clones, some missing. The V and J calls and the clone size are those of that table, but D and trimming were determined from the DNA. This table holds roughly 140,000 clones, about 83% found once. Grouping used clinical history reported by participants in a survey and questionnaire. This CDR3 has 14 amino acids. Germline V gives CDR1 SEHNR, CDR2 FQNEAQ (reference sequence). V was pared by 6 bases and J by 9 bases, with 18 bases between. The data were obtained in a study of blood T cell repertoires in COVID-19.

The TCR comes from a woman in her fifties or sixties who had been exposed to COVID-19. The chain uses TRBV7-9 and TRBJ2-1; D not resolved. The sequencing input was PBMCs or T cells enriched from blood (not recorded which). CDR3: CASRPDIIESEQFF. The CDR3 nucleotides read TGTGCCAGCAGACCCGACATCATAGAAAGTGAGCAGTTCTTC.